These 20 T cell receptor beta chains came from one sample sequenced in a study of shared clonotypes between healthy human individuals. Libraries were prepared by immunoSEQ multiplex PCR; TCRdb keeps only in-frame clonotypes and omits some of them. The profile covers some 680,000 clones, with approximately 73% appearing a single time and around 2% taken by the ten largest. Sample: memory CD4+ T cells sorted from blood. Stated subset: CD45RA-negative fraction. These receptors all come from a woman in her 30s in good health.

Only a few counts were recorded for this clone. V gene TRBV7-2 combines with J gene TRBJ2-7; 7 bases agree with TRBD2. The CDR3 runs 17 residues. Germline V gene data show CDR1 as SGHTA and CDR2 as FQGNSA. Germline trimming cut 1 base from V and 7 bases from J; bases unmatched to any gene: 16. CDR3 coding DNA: TGTGCCAGCAGCTTAGTGGTTCTGGGGGAGGGCCCATATGAGCAGTACTTC. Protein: CASSLVVLGEGPYEQYF.

The CDR3 sequence: CASNTFRGRVEYTEAFF. CDR3 coding DNA: TGTGCCAGCAATACCTTCAGGGGGCGGGTTGAGTACACTGAAGCTTTCTTT. The chain is built from TRBV27 and TRBJ1-1; the match to TRBD1 covers 8 bases. Germline V CDR1 and CDR2: MNHEY, SMNVEV (reference sequence). V lost 7 bases to trimming and J lost 3 bases; unmatched junction nucleotides: 16. The CDR3 contains 17 residues.

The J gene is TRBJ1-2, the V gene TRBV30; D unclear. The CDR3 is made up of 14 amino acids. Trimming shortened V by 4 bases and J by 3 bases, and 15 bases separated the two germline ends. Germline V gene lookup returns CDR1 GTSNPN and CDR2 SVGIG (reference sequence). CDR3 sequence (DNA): TGTGCCTGGATTAAAACCTCCGGGTACTATGGCTACACCTTC. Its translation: CAWIKTSGYYGYTF.

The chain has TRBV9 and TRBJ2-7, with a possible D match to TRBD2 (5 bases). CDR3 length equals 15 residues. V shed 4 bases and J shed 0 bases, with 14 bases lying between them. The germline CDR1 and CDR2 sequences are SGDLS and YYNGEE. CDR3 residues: CASSPVSGLSYEQYF. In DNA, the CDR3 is TGTGCCAGCAGCCCAGTCAGCGGCCTCTCCTACGAGCAGTACTTC.

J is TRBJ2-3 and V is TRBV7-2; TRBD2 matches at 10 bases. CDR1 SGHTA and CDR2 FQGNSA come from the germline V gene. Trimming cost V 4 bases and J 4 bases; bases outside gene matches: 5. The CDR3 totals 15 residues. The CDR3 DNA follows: TGTGCCAGCAGCTCCAGCGGGAGGGCCCCAGATACGCAGTATTTT. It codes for CASSSSGRAPDTQYF.

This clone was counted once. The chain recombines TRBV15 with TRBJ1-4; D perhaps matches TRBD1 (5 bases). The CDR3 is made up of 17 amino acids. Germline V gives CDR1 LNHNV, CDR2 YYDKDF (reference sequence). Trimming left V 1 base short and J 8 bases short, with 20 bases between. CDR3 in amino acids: CATSRAPRRGFAEKLFF. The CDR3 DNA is TGTGCCACCAGCAGAGCCCCCCGTCGGGGGTTTGCGGAAAAACTGTTTTTT. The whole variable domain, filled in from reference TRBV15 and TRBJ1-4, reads DAMVIQNPRYQVTQFGKPVTLSCSQTLNHNVMYWYQQKSSQAPKLLFHYYDKDFNNEADTPDNFQSRRPNTSFCFLDIRSPGLGDTAMYLCATSRAPRRGFAEKLFFGSGTQLSVL.

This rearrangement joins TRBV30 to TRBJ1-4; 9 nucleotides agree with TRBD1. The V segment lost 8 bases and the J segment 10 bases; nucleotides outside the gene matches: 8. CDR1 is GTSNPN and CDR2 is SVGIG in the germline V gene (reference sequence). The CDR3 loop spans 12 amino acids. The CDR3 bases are TGTGCCGGCTACCCGACAGGGGGAAAACTGTTTTTT. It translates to CAGYPTGGKLFF.

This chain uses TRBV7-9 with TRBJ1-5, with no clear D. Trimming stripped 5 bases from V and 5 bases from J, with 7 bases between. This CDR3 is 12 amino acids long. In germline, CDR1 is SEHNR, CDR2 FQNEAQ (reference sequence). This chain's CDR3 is CASSDTDQPQHF. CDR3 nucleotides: TGTGCCAGCAGCGACACTGATCAGCCCCAGCATTTT. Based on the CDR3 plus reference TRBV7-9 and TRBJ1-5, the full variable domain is DTGVSQNPRHKITKRGQNVTFRCDPISEHNRLYWYRQTLGQGPEFLTYFQNEAQLEKSRLLSDRFSAERPKGSFSTLEIQRTEQGDSAMYLCASSDTDQPQHFGDGTRLSIL.

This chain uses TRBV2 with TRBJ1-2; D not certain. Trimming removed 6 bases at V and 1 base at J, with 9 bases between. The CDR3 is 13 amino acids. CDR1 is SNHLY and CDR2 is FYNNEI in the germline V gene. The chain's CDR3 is CASSDVGNYGYTF. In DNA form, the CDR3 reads TGTGCCAGCAGCGATGTGGGTAACTATGGCTACACCTTC.

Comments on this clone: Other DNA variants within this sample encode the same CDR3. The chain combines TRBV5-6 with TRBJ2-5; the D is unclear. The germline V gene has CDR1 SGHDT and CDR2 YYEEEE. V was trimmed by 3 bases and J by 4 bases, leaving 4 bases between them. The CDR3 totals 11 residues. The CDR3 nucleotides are TGTGCCAGCAGCTCCGGAGAGACCCAGTACTTC. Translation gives CASSSGETQYF.

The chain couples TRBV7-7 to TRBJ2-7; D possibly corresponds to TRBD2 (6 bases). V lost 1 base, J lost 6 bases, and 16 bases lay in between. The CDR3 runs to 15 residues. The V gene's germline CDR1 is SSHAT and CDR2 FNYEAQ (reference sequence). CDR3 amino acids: CASSLVWREEREQYF. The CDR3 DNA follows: TGTGCCAGCAGCTTAGTATGGAGGGAAGAGCGCGAGCAGTACTTC.

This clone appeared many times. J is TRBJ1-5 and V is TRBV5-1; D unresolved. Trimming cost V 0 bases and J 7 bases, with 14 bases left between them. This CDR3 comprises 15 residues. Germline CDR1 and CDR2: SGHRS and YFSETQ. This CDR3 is CASSLGPGTGQPQHF. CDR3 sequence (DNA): TGCGCCAGCAGCTTGGGGCCGGGAACGGGCCAGCCCCAGCATTTT.

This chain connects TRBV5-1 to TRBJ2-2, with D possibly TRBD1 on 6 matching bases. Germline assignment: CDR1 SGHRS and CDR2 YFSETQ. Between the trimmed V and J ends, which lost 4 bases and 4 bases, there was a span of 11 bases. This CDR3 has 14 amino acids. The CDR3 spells CASSGRGPTGELFF. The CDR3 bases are TGCGCCAGCAGCGGCAGGGGACCCACCGGGGAGCTGTTTTTT.

DNA for the CDR3: TGTGCCAGTAGTATAGATGGCCGAGATACGCAGTATTTT. This codes for CASSIDGRDTQYF. The chain recombines TRBV19 with TRBJ2-3; D gene unclear. The CDR3 is 13 amino acids. Trimming removed 0 bases from V and 5 bases from J, with 6 bases in between. Per germline, CDR1 LNHDA and CDR2 SQIVND (reference sequence). The full variable domain, rest sourced from reference TRBV19 and TRBJ2-3, is DGGITQSPKYLFRKEGQNVTLSCEQNLNHDAMYWYRQDPGQGLRLIYYSQIVNDFQKGDIAEGYSVSREKKESFPLTVTSAQKNPTAFYLCASSIDGRDTQYFGPGTRLTVL.

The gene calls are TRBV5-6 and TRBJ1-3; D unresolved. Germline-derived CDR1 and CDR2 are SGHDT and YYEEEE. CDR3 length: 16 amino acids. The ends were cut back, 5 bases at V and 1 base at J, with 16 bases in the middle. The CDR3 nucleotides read TGTGCCAGCAGATTTTTCAGTCAGGTGTCTGGAAACACCATATATTTT. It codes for CASRFFSQVSGNTIYF.

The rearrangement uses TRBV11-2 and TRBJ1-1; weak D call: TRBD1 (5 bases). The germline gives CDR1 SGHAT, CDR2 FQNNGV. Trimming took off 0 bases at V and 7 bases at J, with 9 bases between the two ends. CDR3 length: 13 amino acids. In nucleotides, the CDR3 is TGTGCCAGCAGCTTAGATTGGGGGGATGAAGCTTTCTTT. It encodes CASSLDWGDEAFF.

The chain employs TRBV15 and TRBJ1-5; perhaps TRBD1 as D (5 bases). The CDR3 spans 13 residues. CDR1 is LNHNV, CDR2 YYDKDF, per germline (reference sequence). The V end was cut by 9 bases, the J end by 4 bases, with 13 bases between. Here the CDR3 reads CATRGHRNQPQHF. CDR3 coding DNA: TGTGCCACGAGAGGACACCGTAATCAGCCCCAGCATTTT.

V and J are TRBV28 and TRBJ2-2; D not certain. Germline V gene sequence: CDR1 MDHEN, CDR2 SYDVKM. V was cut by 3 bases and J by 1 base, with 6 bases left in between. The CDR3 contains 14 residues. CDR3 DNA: TGTGCCAGCAGTTTCTTCGAGAACACCGGGGAGCTGTTTTTT. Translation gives CASSFFENTGELFF.

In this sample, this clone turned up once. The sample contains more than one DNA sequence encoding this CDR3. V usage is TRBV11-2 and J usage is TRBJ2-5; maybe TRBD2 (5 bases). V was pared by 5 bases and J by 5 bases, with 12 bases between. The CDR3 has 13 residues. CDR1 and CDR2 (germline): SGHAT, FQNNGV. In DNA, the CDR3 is TGTGCCAGCAGCAGAGGACTTAAGGAGACCCAGTACTTC. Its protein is CASSRGLKETQYF.

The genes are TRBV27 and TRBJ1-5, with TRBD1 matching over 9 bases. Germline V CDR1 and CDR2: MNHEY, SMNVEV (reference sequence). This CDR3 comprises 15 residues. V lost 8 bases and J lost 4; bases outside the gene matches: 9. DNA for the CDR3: TGTGCCAGCGCCTCTATAGGACAGGGGAATCAGCCCCAGCATTTT. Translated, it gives CASASIGQGNQPQHF.